This T cell receptor beta chain emerged from a study of cytomegalovirus exposure and HLA in healthy donors. Study-wide background: The roughly 120 validation repertoires used the same platform as the 650 to 850 first-cohort repertoires (as reported by a later analysis).

The study's findings and limits: Some TCR beta chains (over 150 of them) were listed as cytomegalovirus-associated.

Sequencing used immunoSEQ multiplex PCR; TCRdb keeps in-frame clones, though not all of them. Among over 150,000 clones, over 85% were seen once, and the ten largest hold 10%. With respect to this clone: The target antigen is unknown.

The sequence was obtained from a woman aged 18-35 years in good health and CMV-seropositive. Sample: PBMCs.

The CDR3 sequence is CASRPGGSYEQYF. The CDR3 DNA sequence: TGTGCCAGCAGACCAGGGGGATCCTACGAGCAGTACTTC. The rearrangement links TRBV11-3 to TRBJ2-7; TRBD1 matches at 7 bases. Germline V lookup: CDR1 SGHNT, CDR2 YENEEA. The CDR3 is 13 residues long. Trimming took 6 bases from V and 1 from J; bases not matched to a gene: 3.